These T cell receptor beta chains were read from a single sample in a study of T cells in Graves' hyperthyroidism and ophthalmopathy. TCRdb re-called the multiplex PCR reads with MiXCR, one entry per CDR3 protein. Seen here are 690,000 or so distinct CDR3 sequences, over 15% observed once, and the top ten hold 16%. The sequenced sample consisted of blood. The receptors stem from a woman in her fifties or sixties with Graves' hyperthyroidism that later progressed to Graves' ophthalmopathy. Both conserved end residues are part of each CDR3. A D gene is named only where the DNA matches it firmly. Not all rows give a size; the values are once, few, many and, for expanded clones, a class.

CDR3aa: CASSPPVRQGRNSPLHF
CDR3nt: TGTGCCAGCAGCCCCCCTGTGCGACAGGGGAGGAATTCACCCCTCCACTTT
j_gene: TRBJ1-6
abundance: many
v_gene: TRBV7-9
d_gene: TRBD1

CDR3aa: CSARPPGVPNTEAFF
CDR3nt: TGCAGTGCTAGACCCCCCGGGGTTCCGAACACTGAAGCTTTCTTT
j_gene: TRBJ1-1
abundance: many
v_gene: TRBV20-1
d_gene: .

CDR3aa: CASSGGGGLETQYF
CDR3nt: TGTGCCAGCAGCGGGGGGGGGGGCCTAGAGACCCAGTACTTC
j_gene: TRBJ2-5
abundance: .
v_gene: TRBV9
d_gene: .

CDR3aa: CASSSMGGDEKLFF
CDR3nt: TGTGCCAGCAGTTCGATGGGGGGAGATGAAAAACTGTTTTTT
j_gene: TRBJ1-4
abundance: few
v_gene: TRBV6-1
d_gene: .

CDR3aa: CASSQGLAGAPYNEQFF
CDR3nt: TGCGCCAGCAGCCAGGGACTAGCGGGGGCTCCTTACAATGAGCAGTTCTTC
j_gene: TRBJ2-1
abundance: .
v_gene: TRBV5-1
d_gene: TRBD2

CDR3aa: CASSLGGRTGDTEAFF
CDR3nt: TGCGCCAGCAGCTTGGGGGGGAGGACAGGGGACACTGAAGCTTTCTTT
j_gene: TRBJ1-1
abundance: many
v_gene: TRBV5-1
d_gene: TRBD1

CDR3aa: CASSGAGSGNSPLHF
CDR3nt: TGTGCCAGCAGCGGAGCGGGGTCCGGGAATTCACCCCTCCACTTT
j_gene: TRBJ1-6
abundance: few
v_gene: TRBV3-1
d_gene: .

CDR3aa: CASSPYGGDQETQYF
CDR3nt: TGTGCCAGCAGCCCCTACGGGGGGGACCAAGAGACCCAGTACTTC
j_gene: TRBJ2-5
abundance: .
v_gene: TRBV14
d_gene: TRBD2

CDR3aa: CSASGGEGSTEAFF
CDR3nt: TGCAGTGCTAGTGGAGGGGAGGGGAGCACTGAAGCTTTCTTT
j_gene: TRBJ1-1
abundance: many
v_gene: TRBV20-1
d_gene: .

CDR3aa: CASRGGELMNEQYF
CDR3nt: TGTGCCAGCAGAGGCGGTGAACTAATGAACGAGCAGTACTTC
j_gene: TRBJ2-7
abundance: many
v_gene: TRBV27
d_gene: .

CDR3aa: CASSRGRGAGDEQFF
CDR3nt: TGCGCCAGCAGCCGAGGCCGGGGGGCGGGCGATGAGCAGTTCTTC
j_gene: TRBJ2-1
abundance: few
v_gene: TRBV5-1
d_gene: .

CDR3aa: CASSEPGQSSDTQYF
CDR3nt: TGTGCCAGCAGTGAACCAGGACAGTCGTCAGATACGCAGTATTTT
j_gene: TRBJ2-3
abundance: few
v_gene: TRBV6-1
d_gene: .

CDR3aa: CASSSRSQETYEQYF
CDR3nt: TGTGCCAGCAGCTCCAGGAGTCAGGAGACATACGAGCAGTACTTC
j_gene: TRBJ2-7
abundance: .
v_gene: TRBV11-2
d_gene: .

CDR3aa: CASSEARPGGNQPQHF
CDR3nt: TGTGCCAGCAGTGAAGCCCGCCCCGGGGGCAATCAGCCCCAGCATTTT
j_gene: TRBJ1-5
abundance: few
v_gene: TRBV6-1
d_gene: .

CDR3aa: CSGATLSYEQYF
CDR3nt: TGCAGCGGCGCTACACTCTCCTACGAGCAGTACTTC
j_gene: TRBJ2-7
abundance: few
v_gene: TRBV29-1
d_gene: .

CDR3aa: CASSQTGQGRTGELFF
CDR3nt: TGTGCCAGCAGCCAGACGGGACAGGGGCGTACCGGGGAGCTGTTTTTT
j_gene: TRBJ2-2
abundance: .
v_gene: TRBV14
d_gene: TRBD1

CDR3aa: CASMAGTSGDTDTQYF
CDR3nt: TGTGCCAGCATGGCCGGGACTAGCGGGGACACAGATACGCAGTATTTT
j_gene: TRBJ2-3
abundance: .
v_gene: TRBV2
d_gene: TRBD2

CDR3aa: CASSQERDRGSEQYF
CDR3nt: TGTGCCAGCAGCCAAGAACGAGACCGGGGCTCCGAGCAGTACTTC
j_gene: TRBJ2-7
abundance: .
v_gene: TRBV11-2
d_gene: .

CDR3aa: CASIKIRVWPLEPQHF
CDR3nt: TGTGCCAGCATCAAGATCCGGGTTTGGCCACTTGAGCCCCAGCATTTT
j_gene: TRBJ1-5
abundance: .
v_gene: TRBV9
d_gene: .

CDR3aa: CASRETDRLDGYTF
CDR3nt: TGTGCCAGTAGAGAGACAGACCGACTCGACGGCTACACCTTC
j_gene: TRBJ1-2
abundance: many
v_gene: TRBV19
d_gene: .

CDR3aa: CASSQIKGASTDTQYF
CDR3nt: TGTGCCAGCTCACAAATAAAAGGGGCTAGCACAGATACGCAGTATTTT
j_gene: TRBJ2-3
abundance: many
v_gene: TRBV18
d_gene: .

CDR3aa: CASSPTPGQTNSPLHF
CDR3nt: TGTGCCAGCAGTCCGACTCCGGGACAGACTAATTCACCCCTCCACTTT
j_gene: TRBJ1-6
abundance: .
v_gene: TRBV6-1
d_gene: TRBD1

CDR3aa: CSVGTNRDTEAFF
CDR3nt: TGCAGCGTTGGGACGAACCGGGACACTGAAGCTTTCTTT
j_gene: TRBJ1-1
abundance: few
v_gene: TRBV29-1
d_gene: .

CDR3aa: CASAWGDYSPLHF
CDR3nt: TGTGCCAGCGCTTGGGGGGACTATTCACCCCTCCACTTT
j_gene: TRBJ1-6
abundance: few
v_gene: TRBV6-1
d_gene: .

CDR3aa: CATSRQGDYGYTF
CDR3nt: TGTGCCACCTCAAGACAGGGGGACTATGGCTACACCTTC
j_gene: TRBJ1-2
abundance: few
v_gene: TRBV27
d_gene: TRBD1

CDR3aa: CASSPTGSLYEQYF
CDR3nt: TGTGCCAGCTCACCAACAGGTTCCCTCTACGAGCAGTACTTC
j_gene: TRBJ2-7
abundance: .
v_gene: TRBV18
d_gene: .

CDR3aa: CASSDRAMNTEAFF
CDR3nt: TGTGCCAGTAGCGACAGGGCAATGAACACTGAAGCTTTCTTT
j_gene: TRBJ1-1
abundance: .
v_gene: TRBV19
d_gene: TRBD1

CDR3aa: CASEPGLGQGELFF
CDR3nt: TGTGCCAGCGAGCCGGGACTCGGACAGGGTGAGCTGTTTTTT
j_gene: TRBJ2-2
abundance: .
v_gene: TRBV27
d_gene: TRBD1

CDR3aa: CASSLGGGNPNTGELFF
CDR3nt: TGCGCCAGCAGCTTGGGCGGGGGCAACCCCAACACCGGGGAGCTGTTTTTT
j_gene: TRBJ2-2
abundance: many
v_gene: TRBV5-1
d_gene: .

CDR3aa: CSDGTGGDSSNYGYTF
CDR3nt: TGCAGCGACGGGACAGGGGGCGACTCCTCTAACTATGGCTACACCTTC
j_gene: TRBJ1-2
abundance: few
v_gene: TRBV29-1
d_gene: TRBD1

CDR3aa: CASSPTGGYALGQPQHF
CDR3nt: TGTGCCAGCAGCCCAACGGGGGGGTACGCCCTTGGTCAGCCCCAGCATTTT
j_gene: TRBJ1-5
abundance: few
v_gene: TRBV6-1
d_gene: .

CDR3aa: CASSQVDKGGLRMNTEAFF
CDR3nt: TGCGCCAGCAGCCAAGTCGACAAAGGCGGACTCAGAATGAACACTGAAGCTTTCTTT
j_gene: TRBJ1-1
abundance: .
v_gene: TRBV4-1
d_gene: .

CDR3aa: CASSYTGTGNHEQYF
CDR3nt: TGTGCCAGCAGTTACACCGGGACAGGGAACCACGAGCAGTACTTC
j_gene: TRBJ2-7
abundance: many
v_gene: TRBV6-1
d_gene: TRBD1

CDR3aa: CASSAVWGAGDAEQYF
CDR3nt: TGTGCCAGCAGCGCCGTTTGGGGAGCGGGGGACGCCGAGCAGTACTTC
j_gene: TRBJ2-7
abundance: few
v_gene: TRBV9
d_gene: TRBD2

CDR3aa: CASSTGSPTGAKNIQYF
CDR3nt: TGTGCCAGCAGTACCGGGTCTCCGACAGGAGCCAAAAACATTCAGTACTTC
j_gene: TRBJ2-4
abundance: .
v_gene: TRBV6-2/TRBV6-3
d_gene: .

CDR3aa: CAWSVLESTEAFF
CDR3nt: TGTGCCTGGAGTGTACTGGAGAGCACTGAAGCTTTCTTT
j_gene: TRBJ1-1
abundance: many
v_gene: TRBV30
d_gene: .

CDR3aa: CASSQRTGQSNYGYTF
CDR3nt: TGTGCCAGCAGCCAGAGGACAGGACAAAGCAACTATGGCTACACCTTC
j_gene: TRBJ1-2
abundance: .
v_gene: TRBV14
d_gene: TRBD1

CDR3aa: CASNQAGFTGELFF
CDR3nt: TGTGCCAGCAACCAAGCAGGGTTCACCGGGGAGCTGTTTTTT
j_gene: TRBJ2-2
abundance: many
v_gene: TRBV3-1
d_gene: .

CDR3aa: CATSRARGRLYNSPLHF
CDR3nt: TGTGCCACCAGCAGAGCCCGTGGCAGACTTTATAATTCACCCCTCCACTTT
j_gene: TRBJ1-6
abundance: few
v_gene: TRBV15
d_gene: .

CDR3aa: CASRRLEYEQYF
CDR3nt: TGTGCCAGCAGAAGGTTGGAGTACGAGCAGTACTTC
j_gene: TRBJ2-7
abundance: many
v_gene: TRBV2
d_gene: .

CDR3aa: CASSLGGSYSNEQFF
CDR3nt: TGTGCCAGCAGCTTAGGCGGGAGTTATTCCAATGAGCAGTTCTTC
j_gene: TRBJ2-1
abundance: many
v_gene: TRBV11-3
d_gene: TRBD2

CDR3aa: CASSWDNYGYTF
CDR3nt: TGCGCCAGCAGCTGGGACAACTATGGCTACACCTTC
j_gene: TRBJ1-2
abundance: many
v_gene: TRBV5-1
d_gene: .

CDR3aa: CASRQVGGSGNTIYF
CDR3nt: TGTGCCAGCAGACAGGTCGGGGGATCTGGAAACACCATATATTTT
j_gene: TRBJ1-3
abundance: .
v_gene: TRBV27
d_gene: .